These 4 T cell receptor beta chains were sequenced from one sample in a study of T cell repertoires in cytomegalovirus infection. Their antigens are not known. TCRdb itself ran the reads through MiXCR, one entry per CDR3 protein. The sample consists of roughly 920,000 distinct CDR3 sequences, roughly 30% of them appearing once. This specimen consisted of cultured CD8+ T cells from PBMCs, obtained from culture after CMV antigen stimulation. The receptors shown here come from a human donor in good health (CMV status not recorded). Some clones in this sample may be carry-over from other donors' samples.

This clonotype was detected many times. The rearrangement links TRBV7-2 to TRBJ2-7; tentatively, D is TRBD1 or TRBD2 (5 bases each). The V gene lost 3 bases and the J gene lost 4 bases, with 16 bases spanning the gap. The CDR3 totals 15 residues. Germline values: CDR1 SGHTA, CDR2 FQGNSA. The CDR3 is CASSFGAMGEYEQYV. The CDR3 region has the DNA TGTGCCAGCAGCTTTGGGGCGATGGGAGAATACGAGCAGTACGTC.

This clonotype was counted a few times. The rearrangement joins TRBV7-9 to TRBJ2-7, with D perhaps TRBD1 (6 bases). V was cut by 5 bases and J by 1 base, with 12 bases left in between. The CDR3 is made up of 14 amino acids. Germline V gene sequence: CDR1 SEHNR, CDR2 FQNEAQ (reference sequence). This CDR3 reads CASSPRQASYEQYF. The CDR3 nucleotides are TGTGCCAGCAGCCCCCGACAGGCATCCTACGAGCAGTACTTC.

The chain has TRBV7-9 and TRBJ2-1; D may correspond to TRBD1 or TRBD2 (5 bases each). The CDR3 contains 17 residues. V lost 5 bases and J 0 bases, leaving 17 bases between the germline ends. The germline V gene encodes CDR1 SEHNR and CDR2 FQNEAQ (reference sequence). The CDR3 reads CASSVPGTRSSYNEQFF. Here the CDR3 DNA reads TGTGCCAGCAGCGTCCCCGGGACGCGGAGCTCCTACAATGAGCAGTTCTTC. The full variable domain, in which reference TRBV7-9 and TRBJ2-1 provide the parts outside the CDR3, is DTGVSQNPRHKITKRGQNVTFRCDPISEHNRLYWYRQTLGQGPEFLTYFQNEAQLEKSRLLSDRFSAERPKGSFSTLEIQRTEQGDSAMYLCASSVPGTRSSYNEQFFGPGTRLTVL.

This chain links TRBV28 with TRBJ2-7; TRBD2 aligns across 15 bases. After removal of 5 bases from V and 1 base from J, the junction contained 6 bases not matched to a gene. Germline V gives CDR1 MDHEN, CDR2 SYDVKM. This CDR3 region has 17 residues. The CDR3 DNA reads TGTGCCAGCAGTCCGGGACTAGCGGGGGGCTTATCCTACGAGCAGTACGTC. This encodes CASSPGLAGGLSYEQYV.